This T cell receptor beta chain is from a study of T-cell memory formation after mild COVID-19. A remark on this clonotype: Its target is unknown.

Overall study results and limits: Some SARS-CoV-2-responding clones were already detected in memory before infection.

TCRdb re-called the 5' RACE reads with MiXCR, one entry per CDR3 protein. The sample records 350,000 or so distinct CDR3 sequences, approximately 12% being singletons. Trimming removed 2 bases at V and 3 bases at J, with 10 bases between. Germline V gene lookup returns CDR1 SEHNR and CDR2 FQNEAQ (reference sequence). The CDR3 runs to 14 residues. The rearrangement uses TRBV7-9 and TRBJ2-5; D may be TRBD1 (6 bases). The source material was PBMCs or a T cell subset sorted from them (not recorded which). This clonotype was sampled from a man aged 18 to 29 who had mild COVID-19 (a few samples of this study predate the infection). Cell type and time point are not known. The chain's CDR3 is CASSLLSGEETQYF. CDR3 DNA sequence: TGTGCCAGCAGCTTACTGTCAGGGGAAGAGACCCAGTACTTC.